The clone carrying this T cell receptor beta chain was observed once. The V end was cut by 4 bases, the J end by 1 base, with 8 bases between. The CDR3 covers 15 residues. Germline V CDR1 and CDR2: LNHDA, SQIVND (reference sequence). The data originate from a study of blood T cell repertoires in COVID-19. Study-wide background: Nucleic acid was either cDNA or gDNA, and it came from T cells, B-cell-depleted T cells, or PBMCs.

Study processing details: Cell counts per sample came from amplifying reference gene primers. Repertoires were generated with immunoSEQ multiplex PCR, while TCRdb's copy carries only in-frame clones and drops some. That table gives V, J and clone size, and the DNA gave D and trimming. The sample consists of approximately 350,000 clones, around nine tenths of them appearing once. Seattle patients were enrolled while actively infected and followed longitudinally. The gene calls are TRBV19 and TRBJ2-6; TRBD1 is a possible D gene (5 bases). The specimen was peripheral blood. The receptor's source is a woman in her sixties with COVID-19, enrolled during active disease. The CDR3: CASSTRQSGANVLTF. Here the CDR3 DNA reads TGTGCCAGTAGTACCCGACAGTCTGGGGCCAACGTCCTGACTTTC.